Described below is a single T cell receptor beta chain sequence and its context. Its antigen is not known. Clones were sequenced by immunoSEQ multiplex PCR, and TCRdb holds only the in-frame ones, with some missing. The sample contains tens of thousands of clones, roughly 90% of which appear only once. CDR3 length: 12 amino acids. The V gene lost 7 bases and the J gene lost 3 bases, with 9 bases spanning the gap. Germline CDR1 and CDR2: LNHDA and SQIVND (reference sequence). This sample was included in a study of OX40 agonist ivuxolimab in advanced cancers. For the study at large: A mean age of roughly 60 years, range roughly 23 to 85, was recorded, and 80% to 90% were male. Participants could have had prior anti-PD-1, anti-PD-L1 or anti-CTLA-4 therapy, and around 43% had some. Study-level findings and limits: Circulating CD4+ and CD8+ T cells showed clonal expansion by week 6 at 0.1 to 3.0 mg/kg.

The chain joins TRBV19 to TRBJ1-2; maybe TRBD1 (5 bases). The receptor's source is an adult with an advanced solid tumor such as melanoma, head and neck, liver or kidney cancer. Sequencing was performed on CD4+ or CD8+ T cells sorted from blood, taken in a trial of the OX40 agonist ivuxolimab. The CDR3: CASNWGDYGYTF. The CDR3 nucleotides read TGTGCCAGTAACTGGGGGGACTATGGCTACACCTTC.